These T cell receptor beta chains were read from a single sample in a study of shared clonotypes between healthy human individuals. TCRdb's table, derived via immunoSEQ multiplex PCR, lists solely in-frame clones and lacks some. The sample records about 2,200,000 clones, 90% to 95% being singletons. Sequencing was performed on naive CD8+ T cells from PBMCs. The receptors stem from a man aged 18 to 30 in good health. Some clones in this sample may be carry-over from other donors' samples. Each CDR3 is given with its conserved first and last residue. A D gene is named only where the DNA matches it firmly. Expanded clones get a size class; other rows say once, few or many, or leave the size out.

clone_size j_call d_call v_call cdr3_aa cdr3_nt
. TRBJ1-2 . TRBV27 CASSLSIRSVRYGYTF TGTGCCAGCAGTTTATCCATCCGTTCGGTCCGCTATGGCTACACCTTC
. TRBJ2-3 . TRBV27 CASSSRQTSQYF TGTGCCAGCAGTTCGCGACAGACTTCGCAGTATTTT
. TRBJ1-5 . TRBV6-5 CASSPRRSNQPQHF TGTGCCAGCAGTCCGAGGAGGTCCAATCAGCCCCAGCATTTT
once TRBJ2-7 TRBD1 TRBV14 CASSDRDREYEQYF TGTGCCAGCAGCGACCGGGACAGGGAGTACGAGCAGTACTTC
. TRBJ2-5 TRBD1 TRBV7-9 CASSTRDRIRGAETQYF TGTGCCAGCAGCACCCGGGACAGGATTAGAGGGGCAGAGACCCAGTACTTC
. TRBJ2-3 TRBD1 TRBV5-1 CASSLVGQGYTDTQYF TGCGCCAGCAGCCTGGTGGGACAGGGTTACACAGATACGCAGTATTTT
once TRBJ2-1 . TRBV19 CASGGLTKTEDEQFF TGTGCCAGTGGGGGACTGACAAAAACGGAGGATGAGCAGTTCTTC
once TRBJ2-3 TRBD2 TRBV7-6 CASSSKTSGIGTDTQYF TGTGCCAGCAGCTCGAAGACTAGCGGGATCGGCACAGATACGCAGTATTTT
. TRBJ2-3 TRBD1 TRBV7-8 CASSAWTGADTQYF TGTGCCAGCAGCGCGTGGACAGGTGCAGATACGCAGTATTTT
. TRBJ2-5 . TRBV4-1 CASSQVLGGVETQYF TGCGCCAGCAGCCAAGTCCTAGGTGGCGTCGAGACCCAGTACTTC
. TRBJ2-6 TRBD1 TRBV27 CASSLGQGTWSGANVLTF TGTGCCAGCAGTTTAGGACAGGGGACCTGGTCTGGGGCCAACGTCCTGACTTTC
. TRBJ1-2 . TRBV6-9 CASRMGLDILDGYTF TGTGCCAGCAGAATGGGGTTGGATATTCTAGATGGCTACACCTTC
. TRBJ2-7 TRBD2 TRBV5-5 CASSFRLADYEQYF TGTGCCAGCAGCTTTCGACTAGCAGACTACGAGCAGTACTTC
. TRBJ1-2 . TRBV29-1 CSAPSGLYGYTF TGCAGCGCCCCTTCTGGCCTCTATGGCTACACCTTC
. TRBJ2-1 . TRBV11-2 CASSLGLTGEHNEQFF TGTGCCAGCAGCTTAGGGTTGACGGGAGAACACAATGAGCAGTTCTTC